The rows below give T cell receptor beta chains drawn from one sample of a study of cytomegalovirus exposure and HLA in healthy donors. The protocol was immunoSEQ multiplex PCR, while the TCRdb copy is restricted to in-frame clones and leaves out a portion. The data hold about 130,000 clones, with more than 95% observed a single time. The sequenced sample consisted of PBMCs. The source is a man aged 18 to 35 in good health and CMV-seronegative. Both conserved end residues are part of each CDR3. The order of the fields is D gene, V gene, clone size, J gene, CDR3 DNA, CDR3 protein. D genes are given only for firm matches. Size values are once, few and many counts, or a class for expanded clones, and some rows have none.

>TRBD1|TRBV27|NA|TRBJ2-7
TGTGCCAGCAGTCCCGGGACAGGGTTCACCGAGCAGTACTTC
CASSPGTGFTEQYF
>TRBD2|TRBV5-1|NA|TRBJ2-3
TGCGCCAGCACGATCTCGACTAGCGGGATTTCAGATACGCAGTATTTT
CASTISTSGISDTQYF
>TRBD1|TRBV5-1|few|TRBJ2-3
TGCGCCAGCAGCTTTATGACAGGGGGTACAGATACGCAGTATTTT
CASSFMTGGTDTQYF
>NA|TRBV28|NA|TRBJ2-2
TGTGCCAGCAGTTTATGGGGTGGGCCGAACACCGGGGAGCTGTTTTTT
CASSLWGGPNTGELFF
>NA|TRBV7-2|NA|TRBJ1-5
TGTGCCAGCAGCCCGCAGGACGGACGAGGGCAGCCCCAGCATTTT
CASSPQDGRGQPQHF
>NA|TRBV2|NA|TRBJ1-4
TGTGCCAGCAGGCTACAGCCTAATGAAAAACTGTTTTTT
CASRLQPNEKLFF
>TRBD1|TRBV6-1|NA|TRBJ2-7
TGTGCCAGCACCTCCAGGGGGCTTCCAGGGGCGCAGTACTTC
CASTSRGLPGAQYF
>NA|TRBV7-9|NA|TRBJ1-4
TGTGCCAGCAGCTATAGCCAGGGCAATGAAAAACTGTTTTTT
CASSYSQGNEKLFF
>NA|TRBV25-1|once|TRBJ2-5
TGTGCCAGCAGTGAAGGGGCCGAAGAGACCCAGTACTTC
CASSEGAEETQYF
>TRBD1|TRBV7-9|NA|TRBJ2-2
TGTGCCAGCAGCCTTAAGAGGACAGGGCGGACCGGGGAGCTGTTTTTT
CASSLKRTGRTGELFF
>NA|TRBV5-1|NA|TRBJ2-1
TGCGCCAGCAGCTTGTCCCTAGCCGGCAATGAGCAGTTCTTC
CASSLSLAGNEQFF
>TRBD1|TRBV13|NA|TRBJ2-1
TGTGCCAGCAGCTTTGGGACAGGCTACAATGAGCAGTTCTTC
CASSFGTGYNEQFF
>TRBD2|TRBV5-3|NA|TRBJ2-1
TGTGCCAGAAGCTTGAAGTCGGGATCGAGCGGGAGGACTGGTGAGCAGTTCTTC
CARSLKSGSSGRTGEQFF
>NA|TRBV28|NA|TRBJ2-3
TGTGCCAGCAGTCCCAATTACAGCGGTAGCACAGATACGCAGTATTTT
CASSPNYSGSTDTQYF
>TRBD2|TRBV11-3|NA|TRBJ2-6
TGTGCCAGCAGCCGGACTAGCGGGGGATACTCTGGGGCCAACGTCCTGACTTTC
CASSRTSGGYSGANVLTF
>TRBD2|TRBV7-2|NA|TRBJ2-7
TGTGCCAGCAGCCTTCGGACTACTCAGCGGGACTCCTACGAGCAGTACTTC
CASSLRTTQRDSYEQYF